The source of this T cell receptor beta chain is a study of HIV-infected children after antiretroviral therapy interruption. Whole-study context: Four children interrupted treatment; four stayed on continuous treatment. Recorded EBV and CMV exposure existed for most children. Findings and caveats of the study: Naive CD4+ CDR3 sharing between time points fell after interruption began.

With V trimmed by 8 bases and J by 4 bases, 3 bases remained unmatched. The CDR3 spans 13 residues. CDR1 LGHDT and CDR2 YNNKEL come from the germline V gene (reference sequence). Regarding treatment: PENTA 11 planned treatment interruption arm or continuous ART arm. This clonotype was counted many times. The antigen is unknown. RNA-based 3' RACE libraries used unique molecular identifiers. A single record per CDR3 protein comes from TCRdb applying MiXCR to the 3' RACE reads. The sample records about 40,000 distinct CDR3 sequences, just over 6.5% being singletons. This sequence originates from a pool of human donors with HIV. The chain couples TRBV3-1 to TRBJ1-5; 9 bases fit TRBD1. The sample in question was CD45RA+ CD4+ T cells from PBMCs, pooled from several time points, obtained from a donor given antiretroviral therapy, either interrupted or continuous. The subset denotes: naive CD4+ CD45RA+ CD45RO- T cells. As DNA, the CDR3 is TGTGCCAGCCAACAGGGGGCAAATCAGCCCCAGCATTTT. Its protein is CASQQGANQPQHF.